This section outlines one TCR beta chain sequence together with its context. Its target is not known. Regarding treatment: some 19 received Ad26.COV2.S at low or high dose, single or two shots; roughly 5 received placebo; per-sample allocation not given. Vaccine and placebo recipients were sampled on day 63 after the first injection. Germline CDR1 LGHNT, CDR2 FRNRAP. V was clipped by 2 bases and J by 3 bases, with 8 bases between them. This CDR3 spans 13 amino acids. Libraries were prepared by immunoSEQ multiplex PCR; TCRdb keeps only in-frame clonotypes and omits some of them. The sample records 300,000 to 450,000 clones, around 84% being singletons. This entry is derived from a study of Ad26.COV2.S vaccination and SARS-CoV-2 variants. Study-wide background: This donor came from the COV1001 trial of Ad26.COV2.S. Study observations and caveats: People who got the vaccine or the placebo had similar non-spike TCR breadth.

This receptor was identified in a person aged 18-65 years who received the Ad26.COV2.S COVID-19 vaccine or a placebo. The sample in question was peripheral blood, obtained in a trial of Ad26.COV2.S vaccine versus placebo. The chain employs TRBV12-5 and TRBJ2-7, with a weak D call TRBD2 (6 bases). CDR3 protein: CASGLRGLYEQYF. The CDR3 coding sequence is TGTGCTAGTGGTTTGCGGGGACTCTACGAGCAGTACTTC.